One and the same sample provided the 28 T cell receptor beta chains below, sequenced in a study of long-term antiretroviral therapy in people with HIV. Version v3.0 of the immunoSEQ assay was performed at survey level. The protocol was immunoSEQ multiplex PCR, while the TCRdb copy is restricted to in-frame clones and leaves out a portion. The data show about 48,000 clones, approximately 79% seen once. The sample was unsorted PBMCs, taken 0.8 years after starting antiretroviral therapy. These receptors were obtained from a woman aged 18-29 years with HIV.

This clone occurred once. The chain joins TRBV7-2 to TRBJ1-2, with a tentative D call TRBD1 (5 bases). V lost 6 bases and J lost 5, with 16 bases in between. Germline V CDR1 and CDR2: SGHTA, FQGNSA. The length of the CDR3 is 14 residues. The CDR3 DNA reads TGTGCCAGCAGTCCGGCAGGGAGAAGTTATGGCTACACCTTC. Its translation is CASSPAGRSYGYTF.

V and J are TRBV19 and TRBJ1-2; 7 bases match TRBD1. Germline V gene data show CDR1 as LNHDA and CDR2 as SQIVND (reference sequence). The J segment lost 4 bases and the V segment lost 6 bases, leaving 14 bases of the junction unmatched. The CDR3 spans 16 residues. The CDR3 DNA reads TGTGCCAGTAGGGGATCCGGGACAGATTATCTCTATGGCTACACCTTC. Amino acids: CASRGSGTDYLYGYTF.

V and J are TRBV6-5 and TRBJ2-7, with TRBD2 as a possible D gene (6 bases). Trimming removed 6 bases from V and 3 bases from J, with 15 bases in between. The V gene's germline CDR1 is MNHEY and CDR2 SVGAGI. The CDR3 has 14 residues. The CDR3 DNA is TGTGCCAGCAGCGGGGGTAGCGGAGTCTACGAGCAGTACTTC. This translates into CASSGGSGVYEQYF.

This clone was seen more than once but under ten times. V usage is TRBV5-1 and J usage is TRBJ1-5; unclear D gene. Germline V gene data show CDR1 as SGHRS and CDR2 as YFSETQ. Trimming took off 2 bases at V and 3 bases at J, with 9 bases between the two ends. The CDR3 has 14 amino acids. The CDR3 loop reads CASSLDGLNQPQHF. The CDR3 DNA reads TGCGCCAGCAGCTTAGACGGACTCAATCAGCCCCAGCATTTT.

This chain links TRBV2 with TRBJ2-2; perhaps TRBD2 as D (6 bases). This CDR3 has 14 residues. Germline-derived CDR1 and CDR2 are SNHLY and FYNNEI. Trimming shortened V by 9 bases and J by 1 base, and 12 bases separated the two germline ends. CDR3 sequence: CARGGNLNTGELFF. The CDR3 DNA is TGTGCCAGGGGGGGAAACTTGAACACCGGGGAGCTGTTTTTT.

The count of this clone is one. The V gene is TRBV28, the J gene TRBJ2-1; TRBD1 might be the D (5 bases). Looked up from germline, CDR1 is MDHEN and CDR2 is SYDVKM. The CDR3 is made up of 14 amino acids. Trimming took 8 bases from V and 3 from J, leaving 14 bases between them. The CDR3 region is CASASGYRYNEQFF. The CDR3 DNA reads TGTGCCAGCGCCTCAGGGTACCGCTACAATGAGCAGTTCTTC. The entire variable domain, with the rest obtained from reference TRBV28 and TRBJ2-1, is as follows: DVKVTQSSRYLVKRTGEKVFLECVQDMDHENMFWYRQDPGLGLRLIYFSYDVKMKEKGDIPEGYSVSREKKERFSLILESASTNQTSMYLCASASGYRYNEQFFGPGTRLTVL.

The CDR3 is CASSFSGDEQYF. The CDR3 DNA is TGTGCCAGCAGCTTTTCCGGGGACGAGCAGTACTTC. This chain uses TRBV7-9 with TRBJ2-7; D might be TRBD2 (5 bases). CDR1 is SEHNR and CDR2 is FQNEAQ in the germline V gene (reference sequence). Deletions cut 3 bases from V and 5 bases from J, with 8 bases between. This CDR3 is 12 amino acids long.

This clone was recorded only once. CDR3 nucleotides: TGTGCCAGCAGCTTGGGACTAGCGGGAGGCCAAGAGACCCAGTACTTC. Its translation is CASSLGLAGGQETQYF. The chain joins TRBV9 to TRBJ2-5, with 15 bases that match TRBD2. V trimming: 4 bases; J trimming: 1 base; junction bases outside the gene matches: 2. CDR1 and CDR2 (germline): SGDLS, YYNGEE. This CDR3 has 16 residues.

V is TRBV28 and J is TRBJ2-3; no reliable D call. Trimming took off 5 bases at V and 0 bases at J, with 15 bases between the two ends. The CDR3 consists of 16 residues. Germline loops: CDR1 MDHEN, CDR2 SYDVKM. DNA of the CDR3: TGTGCCAGCAGTCCATACTACATTACTAGCACAGATACGCAGTATTTT. It is translated as CASSPYYITSTDTQYF.

This clone came up a few times. The V and J genes are TRBV19 and TRBJ2-7; 7 positions match TRBD1. The CDR3 is 14 residues long. CDR1 is LNHDA, CDR2 SQIVND, per germline (reference sequence). Trimming cost V 6 bases and J 3 bases; bases outside gene matches: 8. DNA of the CDR3: TGTGCCAGTAGCTCGACAGGGATTGGCTACGAGCAGTACTTC. This encodes CASSSTGIGYEQYF.

CDR3 nucleotides: TGTGCCAGCAGCTCACTGACCGGGACTGCACTAGCCAAAAACATTCAGTACTTC. It translates to CASSSLTGTALAKNIQYF. The chain employs TRBV5-5 and TRBJ2-4; tentatively, D is TRBD2 (6 bases). Per the germline V gene, CDR1 is SGHKS and CDR2 is YYEKEE (reference sequence). The CDR3 spans 18 residues. The germline V and J ends were trimmed by 3 bases and 0 bases, with 19 bases remaining between them.

This rearrangement joins TRBV11-3 to TRBJ2-1; 7 bases map to TRBD2. Trimming took 3 bases from V and 5 from J; bases not matched to a gene: 1. The CDR3 runs to 13 residues. CDR1 and CDR2 (germline): SGHNT, YENEEA. The CDR3 nucleotides read TGTGCCAGCAGCTTGGGACTAAACAATGAGCAGTTCTTC. Its translation: CASSLGLNNEQFF. Supplemented by reference TRBV11-3 and TRBJ2-1, the full variable domain reads EAGVVQSPRYKIIEKKQPVAFWCNPISGHNTLYWYLQNLGQGPELLIRYENEEAVDDSQLPKDRFSAERLKGVDSTLKIQPAELGDSAVYLCASSLGLNNEQFFGPGTRLTVL.

The rearrangement uses TRBV29-1 and TRBJ2-4, with 8 bases identical to TRBD2. With V trimmed by 6 bases and J by 1 base, 2 bases remained unmatched. Per germline, CDR1 SQVTM and CDR2 ANQGSEA. This CDR3 has 13 amino acids. As DNA, the CDR3 is TGCAGCGTCCGCGGGAGGGCCAAAAACATTCAGTACTTC. Translated: CSVRGRAKNIQYF.

V is TRBV5-1 and J is TRBJ2-7, with a weak D call TRBD1 (8 bases). CDR3 length: 15 residues. Germline CDR1 is SGHRS and CDR2 is YFSETQ. V gave up 3 bases and J gave up 2 bases, with 15 bases separating them. The CDR3 sequence: CASSWGGQETYEQYF. DNA of the CDR3: TGCGCCAGCAGCTGGGGGGGACAGGAGACCTACGAGCAGTACTTC.

The chain joins TRBV5-1 to TRBJ2-2; 9 nucleotides match TRBD1. CDR3 length: 16 residues. From germline, CDR1 is SGHRS and CDR2 YFSETQ. With V trimmed by 0 bases and J by 6 bases, 6 bases remained unmatched. CDR3 loop: CASSLGPGQGPGELFF. The CDR3 DNA is TGCGCCAGCAGCTTGGGTCCGGGACAGGGACCCGGGGAGCTGTTTTTT.

This clone was observed a few times. The V gene is TRBV6-1, the J gene TRBJ2-7, with D perhaps TRBD1 (6 bases). The germline V and J ends were trimmed by 7 bases and 9 bases, with 16 bases remaining between them. The CDR3 sequence is 12 residues long. Germline loops: CDR1 MNHNS, CDR2 SASEGT. The CDR3 reads CASTLGTGRQYF. As DNA, the CDR3 is TGTGCCAGCACCCTTGGAACAGGGAGGCAGTACTTC.

This chain joins TRBV4-1 and TRBJ1-2, with D possibly TRBD1 on 5 matching bases. The V gene's germline CDR1 is MGHRA and CDR2 YSYEKL. This CDR3 is built from 15 residues. V was shortened by 3 bases and J by 0 bases, with 11 bases between the two germline ends. In nucleotides, the CDR3 is TGCGCCAGCAGCCACAGGGAGGCCCCTAACTATGGCTACACCTTC. Translation gives CASSHREAPNYGYTF.

This sequence joins TRBV28 and TRBJ1-2; 7 nucleotides agree with TRBD1. This CDR3 comprises 16 residues. The ends lost 7 bases at V and 1 base at J; junction bases unmatched: 12. Germline V gene sequence: CDR1 MDHEN, CDR2 SYDVKM. CDR3 DNA sequence: TGTGCCAGCACCCGGACAGGTTTACCCTTTAACTATGGCTACACCTTC. This sequence encodes CASTRTGLPFNYGYTF.

J is TRBJ2-3 and V is TRBV4-1; TRBD2 agrees at 8 bases. The germline gives CDR1 MGHRA, CDR2 YSYEKL. The CDR3 has 16 residues. V was pared by 5 bases and J by 2 bases, with 9 bases of the junction left unmatched. CDR3 amino acids: CASSDILADDTDTQYF. In DNA form, the CDR3 reads TGCGCCAGCAGCGACATACTAGCGGACGACACAGATACGCAGTATTTT.

The genes are TRBV9 and TRBJ2-7, with D perhaps TRBD2 (6 bases). CDR3 length equals 16 residues. Per germline, CDR1 SGDLS and CDR2 YYNGEE. The V end was cut by 6 bases, the J end by 0 bases, with 19 bases between. This CDR3 is CASNRWGDAASYEQYF. DNA of the CDR3: TGTGCCAGCAACCGTTGGGGGGACGCCGCCTCCTACGAGCAGTACTTC. The full variable domain, in which reference TRBV9 and TRBJ2-7 provide the parts outside the CDR3, is DSGVTQTPKHLITATGQRVTLRCSPRSGDLSVYWYQQSLDQGLQFLIQYYNGEERAKGNILERFSAQQFPDLHSELNLSSLELGDSALYFCASNRWGDAASYEQYFGPGTRLTVT.

The rearrangement links TRBV28 to TRBJ1-5, with D possibly matching TRBD1 (6 bases). From germline, CDR1 is MDHEN and CDR2 SYDVKM. The V end lost 8 bases, the J end lost 2 bases, and 19 bases lay between the germline ends. The CDR3 is 16 amino acids. CDR3 DNA: TGTGCCAGCTCGCCAATGGGGGGCTCTGGCAATCAGCCCCAGCATTTT. This sequence encodes CASSPMGGSGNQPQHF.

The chain joins TRBV28 to TRBJ2-7; TRBD1 or TRBD2 may be the D gene (5 bases each). The V and J ends lost 6 bases and 4 bases respectively, with 13 bases between them. The CDR3 is 13 residues long. Germline CDR1 MDHEN, CDR2 SYDVKM. The DNA for the CDR3 is TGTGCCAGCAGCCCGTCGGGGCCGTACGAGCAGTACTTC. It is translated as CASSPSGPYEQYF. Together with reference TRBV28 and TRBJ2-7, the CDR3 gives the full variable domain: DVKVTQSSRYLVKRTGEKVFLECVQDMDHENMFWYRQDPGLGLRLIYFSYDVKMKEKGDIPEGYSVSREKKERFSLILESASTNQTSMYLCASSPSGPYEQYFGPGTRLTVT.

The V call is TRBV27, the J call TRBJ2-5; the match to TRBD1 covers 12 bases. The CDR3 sequence is 16 residues long. The V gene's germline CDR1 is MNHEY and CDR2 SMNVEV (reference sequence). V dropped 4 bases and J dropped 2; count of bases not matched to a gene: 5. The CDR3 region is CASSWGQGAGQETQYF. For the CDR3, the DNA is TGTGCCAGCAGTTGGGGACAGGGGGCCGGTCAAGAGACCCAGTACTTC.

This clone came up once. This chain links TRBV19 with TRBJ1-5; 8 nucleotides match TRBD1. V shed 7 bases, J shed 1 base, and the junction held 9 bases outside the gene matches. Germline loops: CDR1 LNHDA, CDR2 SQIVND (reference sequence). The CDR3 sequence is 16 residues long. The chain's CDR3 is CASILRQGISNQPQHF. The CDR3 DNA reads TGTGCCAGTATCTTACGACAGGGGATCAGCAATCAGCCCCAGCATTTT.

The chain recombines TRBV5-1 with TRBJ1-1, with D perhaps TRBD1 (6 bases). V was cut by 2 bases and J by 2 bases, with 10 bases left in between. The CDR3 spans 14 residues. Germline V gene data show CDR1 as SGHRS and CDR2 as YFSETQ. DNA of the CDR3: TGCGCCAGCAGCTTTGGGGGGCCTAACACTGAAGCTTTCTTT. Translation gives CASSFGGPNTEAFF.

This chain links TRBV9 with TRBJ2-3; 7 bases map to TRBD2. CDR1 and CDR2 from the germline V gene are SGDLS and YYNGEE. The CDR3 has 18 residues. V lost 0 bases, J lost 0 bases, and 10 bases stayed unmatched. The CDR3 DNA reads as TGTGCCAGCAGCGTAGTGCGGGAGCATCCTATGAGCACAGATACGCAGTATTTT. It encodes CASSVVREHPMSTDTQYF.

The CDR3 nucleotides are TGTGCCAGCAGTATCCGGGACAGGGACGGAGAGACCCAGTACTTC. This codes for CASSIRDRDGETQYF. The chain is built from TRBV27 and TRBJ2-5; 9 nucleotides align to TRBD1. CDR3 length: 15 amino acids. CDR1 is MNHEY and CDR2 is SMNVEV in the germline V gene (reference sequence). Trimming took 5 bases from V and 4 from J; bases not matched to a gene: 8.

The chain combines TRBV5-4 with TRBJ2-7, with D maybe TRBD2 (7 bases). CDR3 size: 19 residues. Germline V lookup: CDR1 SGHNT, CDR2 YYREEE (reference sequence). The V end was cut by 4 bases, the J end by 1 base, with 27 bases between. The CDR3 coding sequence is TGTGCCAGCAGCCTTGGTGCGGGGGCCGTCGGGGCGAAATCCTACGAGCAGTACTTC. Protein sequence: CASSLGAGAVGAKSYEQYF.